These T cell receptor beta chains were read from a single sample in a study of control samples from healthy donors and cancer patients. Data came from immunoSEQ multiplex PCR; TCRdb stores just in-frame clones and leaves some out. The table includes under 200,000 clones, approximately 94% detected once. Sequenced material: blood. Receptors originate from a woman aged 40 to 49 in good health. Both conserved end residues are part of each CDR3. The D gene is left open where the match is weak. Some rows mark clone size as missing; the rest say once, few, many or name a class of expanded clone.

TRBD2	TRBV4-1	TRBJ2-3	.	TGCGCCAGCAGCCAAGATGCTCTCCTAGCGGAAGGGTATAGCACAGATACGCAGTATTTT	CASSQDALLAEGYSTDTQYF
.	TRBV19	TRBJ1-6	.	TGTGCCAGTAGCCTTGGACCTCGTTCGGGGTCCTATAATTCACCCCTCCACTTT	CASSLGPRSGSYNSPLHF
TRBD2	TRBV27	TRBJ2-5	.	TGTGCCAGCAGCGCCGGGACTAGCGGGGGGATGTACCAAGAGACCCAGTACTTC	CASSAGTSGGMYQETQYF
.	TRBV7-6	TRBJ2-7	.	TGTGCCAGCAGCCGTGGGGTCGAGCAGTACTTC	CASSRGVEQYF
.	TRBV5-4	TRBJ2-3	.	TGTGCCAGCAGCTTGTTGATGGATACGCAGTATTTT	CASSLLMDTQYF
.	TRBV9	TRBJ2-1	.	TGTGCCAGCAGCGTAGCGGACAGACGGAATGAGCAGTTCTTC	CASSVADRRNEQFF
TRBD2	TRBV6-5	TRBJ2-5	.	TGTGCCAGCAGTTTGCGGGGACTAGAGTTGGAGACCCAGTACTTC	CASSLRGLELETQYF
.	TRBV2	TRBJ2-1	.	TGTGCCAGCAGGACGGGTTACAATGAGCAGTTCTTC	CASRTGYNEQFF
.	TRBV7-9	TRBJ1-4	.	TGTGCCAGCAGCTTAGATTACTCGGGACCGAACGCCAGGGATGAAAAACTGTTTTTT	CASSLDYSGPNARDEKLFF
.	TRBV10-1	TRBJ2-1	.	TGCGCCAGCAGTTTATGGAGCTCAGGGGACATGCCCAGGAATGAGCAGTTCTTC	CASSLWSSGDMPRNEQFF
TRBD2	TRBV14	TRBJ2-1	.	TGTGCCAGCAGCCAGGCCGGGACTAGCGGGAGCTACAATGAGCAGTTCTTC	CASSQAGTSGSYNEQFF
TRBD1	TRBV5-1	TRBJ1-1	.	TGCGCCAGCAGCCCAACGGGCGGCCAGGGGGGGACTGAAGCTTTCTTT	CASSPTGGQGGTEAFF
.	TRBV6-5	TRBJ2-5	.	TGTGCCAGCAGTTACCCAATGGGGACCCAGTACTTC	CASSYPMGTQYF
TRBD2	TRBV18	TRBJ2-5	once	TGTGCCAGCTCGCCCAGGCGGGGGGATAAAGAGACCCAGTACTTC	CASSPRRGDKETQYF
TRBD1	TRBV12-3/TRBV12-4	TRBJ1-2	.	TGTGCCAGCAGTTTGGGACAGGGTGGAGGCTACACCTTC	CASSLGQGGGYTF
.	TRBV6-2/TRBV6-3	TRBJ2-3	.	TGTGCCAGCAGTTGGCAGGGAAGCACAGATACGCAGTATTTT	CASSWQGSTDTQYF
TRBD1	TRBV7-9	TRBJ1-4	.	TGTGCCAGCAGCTTACCGGGACAGAGCGCTCCGTGGGAAAAACTGTTTTTT	CASSLPGQSAPWEKLFF
.	TRBV19	TRBJ1-5	.	TGTGCCAGTAGTATAGGAGGGGGGGCTAGCAATCAGCCCCAGCATTTT	CASSIGGGASNQPQHF
.	TRBV9	TRBJ2-3	.	TGTGCCAGCAGCGCACACCGGACTAGCACAGATACGCAGTATTTT	CASSAHRTSTDTQYF
.	TRBV11-2	TRBJ1-5	.	TGTGCCAGCAGCTTAGATTACAGTAGCAATCAGCCCCAGCATTTT	CASSLDYSSNQPQHF
.	TRBV5-1	TRBJ1-3	.	TGCGCCAGCAGCCCGGGCCCTGGAAACACCATATATTTT	CASSPGPGNTIYF
TRBD1	TRBV18	TRBJ1-2	.	TGTGCCAGCTCACCACTTTCCCTACAGGGGGAGATTAACTATGGCTACACCTTC	CASSPLSLQGEINYGYTF
.	TRBV30	TRBJ2-2	.	TGTGCCTGGAGACTCAGCACCGGGGAGCTGTTTTTT	CAWRLSTGELFF
.	TRBV2	TRBJ2-7	.	TGTGCCAGCAGTGTTCTGTATCCAACGGTCCTAAGCGAGCAGTACTTC	CASSVLYPTVLSEQYF
.	TRBV7-9	TRBJ1-4	.	TGTGCCAGCAGCTTAACGGGGAGCAGGTTTAATGAAAAACTGTTTTTT	CASSLTGSRFNEKLFF
.	TRBV12-5	TRBJ2-1	.	TGTGCTAGTGGTTTGTTCCTAGTCCGGCATAATGAGCAGTTCTTC	CASGLFLVRHNEQFF
.	TRBV4-3	TRBJ2-1	.	TGCGCCAGCAGCCAATCAAGGGCCGGCAATGAGCAGTTCTTC	CASSQSRAGNEQFF
TRBD2	TRBV7-9	TRBJ2-7	.	TGTGCCAGCAGCGCTAGCAGGTCTAGCGGGATGGAAGAGCAGTACTTC	CASSASRSSGMEEQYF
.	TRBV7-2	TRBJ2-2	.	TGTGCCAGCAGCTTCATTGGAGGGGATACCGGGGAGCTGTTTTTT	CASSFIGGDTGELFF
.	TRBV18	TRBJ1-4	.	TGTGCCAGCTCACCACTGGGGGGGAATGAAAAACTGTTTTTT	CASSPLGGNEKLFF
TRBD2	TRBV6-5	TRBJ2-5	.	TGTGCCAGCAGTTATGGGACTAGTGACGAGACCCAGTACTTC	CASSYGTSDETQYF
TRBD1	TRBV13	TRBJ2-7	once	TGTGCCAGCAGCCAGGGACAGCCCTTCCTCTCCTACGAGCAGTACTTC	CASSQGQPFLSYEQYF
.	TRBV4-3	TRBJ2-2	.	TGCGCCAGCAGCCAAACGAGGGGCGCGGACACCGGGGAGCTGTTTTTT	CASSQTRGADTGELFF
TRBD2	TRBV18	TRBJ2-2	.	TGTGCCAGCTCACCAGGGACTAGCGGGAGAAGAACCGGGGAGCTGTTTTTT	CASSPGTSGRRTGELFF
.	TRBV6-1	TRBJ2-7	once	TGTGCCAGCAGTGAAGCCTCGGGACTTCCAGTTGGCTTC	CASSEASGLPVGF
TRBD1	TRBV29-1	TRBJ1-6	.	TGCAGCGTTGGACAGGGGGGAAATTCACCCCTCCACTTT	CSVGQGGNSPLHF
.	TRBV18	TRBJ2-7	.	TGTGCCAGCTCCCCCGGATGGGAAGGCGACGAGCAGTACTTC	CASSPGWEGDEQYF
.	TRBV11-2	TRBJ1-1	.	TGTGCCAGCAGCCCAACGACTAGGTCGATGAACACTGAAGCTTTCTTT	CASSPTTRSMNTEAFF
TRBD2	TRBV7-8	TRBJ2-1	once	TGTGCCAGCAGCCAGTCGACTAGCGGGGGGGCCGTCGAGCAGTTCTTC	CASSQSTSGGAVEQFF
TRBD2	TRBV6-4	TRBJ2-3	.	TGTGCCAGCAGTGCGACGCTAGCGGGATCCGGCACAGATACGCAGTATTTT	CASSATLAGSGTDTQYF
.	TRBV7-8	TRBJ1-1	.	TGTGCCAGCAGCTTCAGGGGTGTGAACACTGAAGCTTTCTTT	CASSFRGVNTEAFF
.	TRBV7-8	TRBJ2-5	.	TGTGCCAGCAGCCCGGGGGAGGTCGCCGGGACCCAGTACTTC	CASSPGEVAGTQYF
.	TRBV7-9	TRBJ1-1	.	TGTGCCAGCAGCGATACGGACAGAGAAGCTTTCTTT	CASSDTDREAFF
TRBD2	TRBV5-4	TRBJ2-5	.	TGTGCCAGCAGCGCGGGACTAGCGGAAGAGACCCAGTACTTC	CASSAGLAEETQYF
TRBD2	TRBV7-8	TRBJ2-5	.	TGTGCCAGCAGCGAGGAAGCGGGGGGGTTGGGTGAGACCCAGTACTTC	CASSEEAGGLGETQYF
.	TRBV7-2	TRBJ1-1	few	TGTGCCAGCAGCTTAAGGAACGAACGGAATGAAGCTTTCTTT	CASSLRNERNEAFF
.	TRBV5-5	TRBJ1-1	once	TGTGCCAGCAGCCCCTCGCCTGGGACTGAAGCTTTCTTT	CASSPSPGTEAFF
.	TRBV6-2/TRBV6-3	TRBJ1-5	once	TGTGCCAGCAGTTACGGTGGAGGCAATCAGCCCCAGCATTTT	CASSYGGGNQPQHF
.	TRBV19	TRBJ1-6	.	TGTGCCAGTAGGGCAGGGACAAATTCACCCCTCCACTTT	CASRAGTNSPLHF
.	TRBV11-2	TRBJ2-5	once	TGTGCCAGCAGCTCGGTGGCAGGGGAAAAAGAGACCCAGTACTTC	CASSSVAGEKETQYF
.	TRBV5-5	TRBJ2-7	.	TGTGCCAGCAGCTTCCGGGGACAAGTCTACGAGCAGTACTTC	CASSFRGQVYEQYF
.	TRBV12-3/TRBV12-4	TRBJ2-7	.	TGTGCCAGCACTGGGGGTTCCTACGAGCAGTACTTC	CASTGGSYEQYF
.	TRBV29-1	TRBJ1-1	.	TGCAGCGCCGCCCCTGAGAGTGAAGCTTTCTTT	CSAAPESEAFF
TRBD1	TRBV7-9	TRBJ2-7	.	TGTGCCAGCAGCTTGGGGAGGACAGGGTCCTACGAGCAGTACTTC	CASSLGRTGSYEQYF
TRBD1	TRBV13	TRBJ2-2	.	TGTGCCAGCAGCGTACAGGGGCGGAACACCGGGGAGCTGTTTTTT	CASSVQGRNTGELFF
.	TRBV12-3/TRBV12-4	TRBJ1-6	.	TGTGCCAGCAGTCGGGGCATTAATTCACCCCTCCACTTT	CASSRGINSPLHF
.	TRBV13	TRBJ2-7	once	TGTGCCAGCAGCCCTCAGGACAGTTCCTACGAGCAGTACTTC	CASSPQDSSYEQYF
TRBD1	TRBV10-3	TRBJ1-1	.	TGTGCCAGCGGACAGGACACTGAAGCTTTCTTT	CASGQDTEAFF
.	TRBV4-2	TRBJ1-5	.	TGTGCCAGCAGCCAAGATCTCCGCAATCAGCCCCAGCATTTT	CASSQDLRNQPQHF
.	TRBV3-1/TRBV3-2	TRBJ1-2	.	TGTGCCAGCAGCCGTGCCTCCACCCTAATCTTC	CASSRASTLIF